This T cell receptor beta chain was sequenced in a study of vaccination and CD4 T cells after COVID-19. Points from the study as a whole: Within the convalescent patients, a median about 85% of the SARS-CoV-2-reactive clones were ones that appeared only post-vaccination.

The Oncomine TCR Beta short-read assay was applied to DNA of cultured CD4+ T cells. A single record per CDR3 protein comes from TCRdb applying MiXCR to the PCR reads. The sample yields some 18,000 distinct CDR3 sequences, around 50% seen once. Treatment denoted: 10-day PBMC culture with coronavirus spike peptide pools or control peptides (ViraFEST assay). CDR3 length: 13 residues. V was pared by 6 bases and J by 1 base, with 9 bases between. Germline V gene data show CDR1 as MDHEN and CDR2 as SYDVKM. A word on this clonotype: Its antigen is as yet unknown.

The sample in question was CD4+ T cells from blood, cultured in vitro, obtained before SARS-CoV-2 vaccination. This chain joins TRBV28 and TRBJ1-1, with D unclear. The source of this sequence is a human donor who had recovered from COVID-19. The CDR3 region has the DNA TGTGCCAGCAGCGTGATCGGGAACACTGAAGCTTTCTTT. This codes for CASSVIGNTEAFF.